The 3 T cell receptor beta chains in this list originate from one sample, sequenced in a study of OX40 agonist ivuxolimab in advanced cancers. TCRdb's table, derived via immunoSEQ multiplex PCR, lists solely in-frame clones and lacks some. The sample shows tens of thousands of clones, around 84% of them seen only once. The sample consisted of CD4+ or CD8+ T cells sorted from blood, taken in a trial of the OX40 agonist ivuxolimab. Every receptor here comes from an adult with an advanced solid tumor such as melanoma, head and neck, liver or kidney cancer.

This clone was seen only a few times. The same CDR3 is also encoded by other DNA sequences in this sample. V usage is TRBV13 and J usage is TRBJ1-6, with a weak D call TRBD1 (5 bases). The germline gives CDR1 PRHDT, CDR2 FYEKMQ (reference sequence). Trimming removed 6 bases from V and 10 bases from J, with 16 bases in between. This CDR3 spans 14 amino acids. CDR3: CASRQWRGGSPLHF. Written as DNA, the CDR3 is TGTGCCAGCAGGCAGTGGAGGGGAGGATCACCCCTCCACTTT. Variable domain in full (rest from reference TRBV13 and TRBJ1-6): AAGVIQSPRHLIKEKRETATLKCYPIPRHDTVYWYQQGPGQDPQFLISFYEKMQSDKGSIPDRFSAQQFSDYHSELNMSSLELGDSALYFCASRQWRGGSPLHFGNGTRLTVT.

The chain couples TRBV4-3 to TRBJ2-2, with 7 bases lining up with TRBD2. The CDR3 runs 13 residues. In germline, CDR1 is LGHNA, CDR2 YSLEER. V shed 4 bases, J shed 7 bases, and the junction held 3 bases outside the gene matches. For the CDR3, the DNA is TGCGCCAGCAGCCTCAGCGGGGACGGGGAGCTGTTTTTT. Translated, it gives CASSLSGDGELFF.

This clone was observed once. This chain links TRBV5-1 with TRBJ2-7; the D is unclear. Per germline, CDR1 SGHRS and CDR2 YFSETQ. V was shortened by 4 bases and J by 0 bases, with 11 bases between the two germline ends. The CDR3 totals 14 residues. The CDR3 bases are TGCGCCAGCAGCAAGGACGTAGTCTCCTACGAGCAGTACTTC. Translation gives CASSKDVVSYEQYF.